The 4 T cell receptor beta chains in this list originate from one sample, sequenced in a study of T cell repertoires in cytomegalovirus infection. Via MiXCR, TCRdb re-called the reads, giving one row per CDR3 protein. The sample consists of over 150,000 distinct CDR3 sequences, approximately 17% of them appearing once. Sequencing was carried out using CD8+ T cells from PBMCs. The source of these receptors is a human donor in good health (CMV status not recorded). Some clones in this sample may be carry-over from other donors' samples.

The V call is TRBV11-2, the J call TRBJ1-2, with a possible D match to TRBD1 (5 bases). This CDR3 has 18 residues. Germline values: CDR1 SGHAT, CDR2 FQNNGV. V shed 0 bases and J shed 5 bases, with 22 bases lying between them. This chain's CDR3 is CASSLEESLGRVYYGYTF. For the CDR3, the DNA is TGTGCCAGCAGCTTAGAAGAATCCCTGGGCAGGGTCTATTATGGCTACACCTTC.

The chain couples TRBV7-2 to TRBJ1-2; TRBD1 agrees at 11 bases. The germline gives CDR1 SGHTA, CDR2 FQGNSA. The CDR3 covers 16 residues. V lost 3 bases, J lost 3 bases, and 6 bases stayed unmatched. CDR3 nucleotide sequence: TGTGCCAGCAGCTTGCCCCGGGACAGGGGGGACTATGGCTACACCTTC. The encoded protein is CASSLPRDRGDYGYTF.

There are a few counts of this clonotype. One end of the junction does not line up with germline, which may come from a read error. J is TRBJ1-2 and V is TRBV2, with D unresolved. The CDR3 is made up of 15 amino acids. Germline loops: CDR1 SNHLY, CDR2 FYNNEI. The CDR3 sequence is CASSPVPSLTYGYTF. The CDR3 DNA reads as TGTGCCAGCAGTCCCGTTCCGTCCTTAACCTATGGCTATACCTTC. The entire variable domain, with the rest obtained from reference TRBV2 and TRBJ1-2, is as follows: EPEVTQTPSHQVTQMGQEVILRCVPISNHLYFYWYRQILGQKVEFLVSFYNNEISEKSEIFDDQFSVERPDGSNFTLKIRSTKLEDSAMYFCASSPVPSLTYGYTFGSGTRLTVV.

The sample holds a few counts of this clonotype. The rearrangement links TRBV5-5 to TRBJ2-3; D unresolved. Trimming removed 4 bases at V and 2 bases at J, with 5 bases between. There are 12 residues in the CDR3. The V gene's germline CDR1 is SGHKS and CDR2 YYEKEE (reference sequence). The CDR3 loop reads CASSTATDTQYF. In DNA form, the CDR3 reads TGTGCCAGCAGCACAGCCACAGATACGCAGTATTTT. Full variable domain (outside the CDR3, taken from reference TRBV5-5 and TRBJ2-3): DAGVTQSPTHLIKTRGQQVTLRCSPISGHKSVSWYQQVLGQGPQFIFQYYEKEERGRGNFPDRFSARQFPNYSSELNVNALLLGDSALYLCASSTATDTQYFGPGTRLTVL.